This T cell receptor (beta chain) is drawn from a study of technical replicates of blood from several donors. Data came from immunoSEQ multiplex PCR; TCRdb stores just in-frame clones and leaves some out. The sample includes 70,000 or so clones, 92% seen only once; the top ten take around 0.42%. The ends were cut back, 5 bases at V and 6 bases at J, with 13 bases in the middle. The germline V gene encodes CDR1 LNHDA and CDR2 SQIVND (reference sequence). The CDR3 totals 14 residues. The rearrangement links TRBV19 to TRBJ1-4; D perhaps matches TRBD1 (6 bases). Sample: T cells isolated from PBMCs. This clonotype was sampled from a human donor in good health. CDR3 nucleotide sequence: TGTGCCAGTAGTCTACAGGGAAAGGATGAAAAACTGTTTTTT. It specifies CASSLQGKDEKLFF.